This note documents a single TCR beta chain sequence. Profiling relied on immunoSEQ multiplex PCR, and the TCRdb table lists in-frame clones only, not all of them. The repertoire holds approximately 300,000 clones, with 84% as singletons. The data belong to a study of blood T cell repertoires in COVID-19. Germline V lookup: CDR1 SGHTA, CDR2 FQGTGA. The CDR3 contains 16 residues. Deletions cut 5 bases from V and 6 bases from J, with 20 bases between. The source is a person aged 65 to 85 with COVID-19, enrolled during active disease. The rearrangement joins TRBV7-3 to TRBJ2-1; tentative D call: TRBD2 (7 bases). Sequencing was performed on peripheral blood. Here the CDR3 reads CASSPKIRGAFNEQFF. The CDR3 nucleotides read TGTGCCAGCAGCCCCAAAATTCGGGGGGCTTTCAATGAGCAGTTCTTC.